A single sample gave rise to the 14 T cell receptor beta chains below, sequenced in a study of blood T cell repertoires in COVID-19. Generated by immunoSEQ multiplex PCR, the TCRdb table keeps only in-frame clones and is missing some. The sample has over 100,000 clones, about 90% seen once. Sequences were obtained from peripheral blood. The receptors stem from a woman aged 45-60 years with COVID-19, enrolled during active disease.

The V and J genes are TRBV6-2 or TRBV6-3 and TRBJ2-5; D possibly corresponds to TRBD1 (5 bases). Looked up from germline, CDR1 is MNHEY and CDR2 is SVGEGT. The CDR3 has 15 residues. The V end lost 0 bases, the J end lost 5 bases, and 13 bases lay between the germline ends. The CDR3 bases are TGTGCCAGCAGTTACTCGGCGCAGGGTTCGGAGACCCAGTACTTC. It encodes CASSYSAQGSETQYF.

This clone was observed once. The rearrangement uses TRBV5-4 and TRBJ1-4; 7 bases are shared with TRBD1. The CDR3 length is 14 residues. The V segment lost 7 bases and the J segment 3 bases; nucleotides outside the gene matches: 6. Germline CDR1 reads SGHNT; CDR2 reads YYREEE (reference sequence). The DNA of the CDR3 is TGTGCCAGCGCTCCGGGACAGTCTAATGAAAAACTGTTTTTT. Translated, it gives CASAPGQSNEKLFF. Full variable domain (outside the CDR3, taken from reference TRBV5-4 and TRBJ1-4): ETGVTQSPTHLIKTRGQQVTLRCSSQSGHNTVSWYQQALGQGPQFIFQYYREEENGRGNFPPRFSGLQFPNYSSELNVNALELDDSALYLCASAPGQSNEKLFFGSGTQLSVL.

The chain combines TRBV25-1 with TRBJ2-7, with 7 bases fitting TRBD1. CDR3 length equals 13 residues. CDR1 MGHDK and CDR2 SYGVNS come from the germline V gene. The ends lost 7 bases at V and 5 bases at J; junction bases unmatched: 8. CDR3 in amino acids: CASMDRTRNEQYF. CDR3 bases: TGTGCCAGCATGGACAGGACAAGGAACGAGCAGTACTTC.

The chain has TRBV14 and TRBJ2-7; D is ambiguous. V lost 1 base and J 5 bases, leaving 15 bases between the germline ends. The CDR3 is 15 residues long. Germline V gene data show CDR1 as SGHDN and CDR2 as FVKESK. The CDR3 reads CASSQAPPYLHEQYF. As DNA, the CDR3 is TGTGCCAGCAGCCAAGCCCCTCCTTATCTCCACGAGCAGTACTTC.

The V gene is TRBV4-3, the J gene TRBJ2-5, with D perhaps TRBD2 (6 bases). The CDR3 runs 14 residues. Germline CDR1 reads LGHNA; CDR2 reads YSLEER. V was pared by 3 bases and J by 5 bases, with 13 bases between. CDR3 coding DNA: TGCGCCAGCAGCCACCTGGGGCGGGACGAGACCCAGTACTTC. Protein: CASSHLGRDETQYF.

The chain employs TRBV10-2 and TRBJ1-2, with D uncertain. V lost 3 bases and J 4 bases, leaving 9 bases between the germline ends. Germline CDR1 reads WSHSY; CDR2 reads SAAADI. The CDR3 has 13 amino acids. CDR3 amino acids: CASSDRAGYGYTF. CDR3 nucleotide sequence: TGCGCCAGCAGTGATAGGGCGGGCTATGGCTACACCTTC.

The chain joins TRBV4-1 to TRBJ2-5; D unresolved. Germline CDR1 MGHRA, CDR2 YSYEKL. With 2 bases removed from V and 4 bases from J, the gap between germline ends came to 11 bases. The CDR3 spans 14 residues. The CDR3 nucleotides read TGCGCCAGCAGCCAAAATCCGGTCCTAGAGACCCAGTACTTC. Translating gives CASSQNPVLETQYF.

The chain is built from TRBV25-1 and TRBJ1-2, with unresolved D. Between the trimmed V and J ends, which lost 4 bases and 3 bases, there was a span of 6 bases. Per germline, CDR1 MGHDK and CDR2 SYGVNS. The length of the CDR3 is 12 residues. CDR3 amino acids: CASSGRDYGYTF. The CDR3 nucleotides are TGTGCCAGCAGTGGCCGGGACTATGGCTACACCTTC.

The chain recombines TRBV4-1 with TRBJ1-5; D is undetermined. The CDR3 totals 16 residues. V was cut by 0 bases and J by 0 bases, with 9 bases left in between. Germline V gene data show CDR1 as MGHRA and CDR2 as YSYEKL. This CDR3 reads CASSQEPGYSNQPQHF. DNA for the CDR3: TGCGCCAGCAGCCAAGAGCCGGGTTATAGCAATCAGCCCCAGCATTTT.

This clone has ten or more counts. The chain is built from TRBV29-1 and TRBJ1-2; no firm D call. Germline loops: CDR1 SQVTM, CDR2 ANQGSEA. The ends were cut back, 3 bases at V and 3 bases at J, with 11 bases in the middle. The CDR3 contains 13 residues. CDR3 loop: CSVDEVLDYGYTF. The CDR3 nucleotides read TGCAGCGTTGATGAGGTCTTGGACTATGGCTACACCTTC.

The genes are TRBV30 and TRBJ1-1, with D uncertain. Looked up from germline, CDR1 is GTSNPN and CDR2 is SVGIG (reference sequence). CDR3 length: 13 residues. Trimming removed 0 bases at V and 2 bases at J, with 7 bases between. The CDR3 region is CAWSVAENTEAFF. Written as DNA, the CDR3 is TGTGCCTGGAGTGTAGCCGAAAACACTGAAGCTTTCTTT.

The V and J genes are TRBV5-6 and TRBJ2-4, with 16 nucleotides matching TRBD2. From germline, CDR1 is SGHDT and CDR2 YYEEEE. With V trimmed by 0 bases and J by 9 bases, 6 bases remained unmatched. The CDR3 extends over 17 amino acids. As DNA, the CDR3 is TGTGCCAGCAGCTTGGTAGGGACTAGCGGGGGGGCCGTCATTCAGTACTTC. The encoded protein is CASSLVGTSGGAVIQYF.

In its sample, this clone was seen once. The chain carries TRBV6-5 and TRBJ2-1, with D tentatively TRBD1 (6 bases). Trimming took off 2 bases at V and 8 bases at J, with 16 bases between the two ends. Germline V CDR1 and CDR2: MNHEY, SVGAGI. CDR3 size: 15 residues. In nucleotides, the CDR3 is TGTGCCAGCAGTTACGTTACAGGGAGTAACCATGAGCAGTTCTTC. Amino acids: CASSYVTGSNHEQFF.

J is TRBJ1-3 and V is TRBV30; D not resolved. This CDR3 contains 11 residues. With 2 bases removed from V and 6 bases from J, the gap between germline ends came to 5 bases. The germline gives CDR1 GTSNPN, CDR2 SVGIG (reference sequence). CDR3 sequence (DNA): TGTGCCTGGAGTTTCCAAAACACCATATATTTT. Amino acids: CAWSFQNTIYF. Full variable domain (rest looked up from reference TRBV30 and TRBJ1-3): SQTIHQWPATLVQPVGSPLSLECTVEGTSNPNLYWYRQAAGRGLQLLFYSVGIGQISSEVPQNLSASRPQDRQFILSSKKLLLSDSGFYLCAWSFQNTIYFGEGSWLTVV.